The 30 T cell receptor beta chains reported below all come from one sample, sequenced in a study of identical twins. One entry per CDR3 protein results from TCRdb running MiXCR on the 5' RACE reads. The data contain approximately 500,000 distinct CDR3 sequences, 12% to 15% of them singletons. These sequences were also reported in another study, on yellow fever vaccine responses in identical twins.

Sample: CD4+ T cells sorted from blood. Receptor source: a young woman in good health.

There are a few counts of this clonotype. V and J are TRBV6-2 or TRBV6-3 and TRBJ1-5, with D uncertain. The CDR3 is 16 residues long. V shed 5 bases and J shed 4 bases, with 18 bases lying between them. Germline loops: CDR1 MNHEY, CDR2 SVGEGT. For the CDR3, the DNA is TGTGCCAGCAGTACGCAAGGGTGGGGTGGGAATCAGCCCCAGCATTTT. Translation: CASSTQGWGGNQPQHF.

The rearrangement joins TRBV7-9 to TRBJ1-3, with D uncertain. The CDR3 totals 14 residues. The V gene lost 7 bases and the J gene lost 0 bases, with 10 bases spanning the gap. CDR1 is SEHNR and CDR2 is FQNEAQ in the germline V gene (reference sequence). Here the CDR3 DNA reads TGTGCCAGCAAACTAGGGAGCTCTGGAAACACCATATATTTT. Translation gives CASKLGSSGNTIYF.

V usage is TRBV27 and J usage is TRBJ1-4; D uncertain. Trimming cost V 4 bases and J 8 bases, with 14 bases left between them. Per the germline V gene, CDR1 is MNHEY and CDR2 is SMNVEV (reference sequence). This CDR3 has 14 amino acids. CDR3 coding DNA: TGTGCCAGCAGTTCCCAAATGCCCGGGGAAAAACTGTTTTTT. Translating gives CASSSQMPGEKLFF.

This clonotype has only a few counts. The rearrangement uses TRBV15 and TRBJ1-6, with TRBD1 matching over 7 bases. CDR1 and CDR2 from the germline V gene are LNHNV and YYDKDF (reference sequence). J lost 4 bases, V lost 9 bases, and 6 bases had no gene match. This CDR3 has 14 amino acids. CDR3 region: CATTKGQYNSPLHF. The CDR3 DNA follows: TGTGCCACAACGAAGGGACAGTATAATTCACCCCTCCACTTT.

CDR3: CASSEAGLANNEQFF. The CDR3, as DNA: TGTGCCAGCAGTGAAGCCGGACTAGCAAACAATGAGCAGTTCTTC. The rearrangement uses TRBV2 and TRBJ2-1, with 8 bases fitting TRBD2. The germline V gene has CDR1 SNHLY and CDR2 FYNNEI. Trimming took 0 bases from V and 5 from J; bases not matched to a gene: 3. CDR3 length: 15 amino acids. The full variable domain, rest sourced from reference TRBV2 and TRBJ2-1, is EPEVTQTPSHQVTQMGQEVILRCVPISNHLYFYWYRQILGQKVEFLVSFYNNEISEKSEIFDDQFSVERPDGSNFTLKIRSTKLEDSAMYFCASSEAGLANNEQFFGPGTRLTVL.

The sample holds a few counts of this clonotype. The V gene is TRBV29-1, the J gene TRBJ2-5, with a tentative D call TRBD2 (6 bases). This CDR3 region has 13 residues. Germline V gene sequence: CDR1 SQVTM, CDR2 ANQGSEA. V dropped 4 bases and J dropped 4 bases, with 13 bases sitting between them. The CDR3 sequence: CSVGGLARETQYF. The CDR3 nucleotides read TGCAGCGTTGGTGGGCTAGCGAGAGAGACCCAGTACTTC.

In the case of this clonotype: The junction differs from germline at one of its ends, possibly a read error. CDR3 bases: TGTGCCAGCAGCCTAGCGGGACCAATAAACAATGAGCAGTTCTTC. Translation gives CASSLAGPINNEQFF. The chain recombines TRBV7-9 with TRBJ2-1, with 9 nucleotides matching TRBD2. The germline V gene encodes CDR1 SEHNR and CDR2 FQNEAQ (reference sequence). This CDR3 comprises 15 residues.

In this sample, this clonotype turned up many times. The rearrangement joins TRBV7-2 to TRBJ2-1; D is unresolved. This CDR3 has 11 residues. V lost 1 base to trimming and J lost 9 bases, with 4 bases between them. Germline lookup yields CDR1 SGHTA and CDR2 FQGNSA. CDR3 coding DNA: TGTGCCAGCAGCTTAGGATTTGAGCAGTTCTTC. Residues: CASSLGFEQFF.

This clonotype occurred a few times. V and J are TRBV7-9 and TRBJ2-5; 8 nucleotides agree with TRBD1. The CDR3 has 16 amino acids. With 6 bases clipped from V and 4 bases from J, the junction kept 13 bases outside the gene matches. The V gene's germline CDR1 is SEHNR and CDR2 FQNEAQ (reference sequence). CDR3 protein: CASSETGTGGRETQYF. The CDR3 DNA reads TGTGCCAGCAGTGAGACGGGCACAGGGGGACGAGAGACCCAGTACTTC.

A word on this clonotype: The junction differs from germline at one of its ends, possibly a read error. This sequence joins TRBV20-1 and TRBJ2-2; D ambiguous. Germline CDR1 reads DFQATT; CDR2 reads SNEGSKA (reference sequence). This CDR3 comprises 17 residues. The DNA for the CDR3 is TGCTGTGCTAGAGGATTACAGCCACCCGGAGACACCGGGGAGCTGTTTTTT. Residues: CCARGLQPPGDTGELFF.

The sample holds a few counts of this clonotype. The chain couples TRBV20-1 to TRBJ1-3; D remains ambiguous. In germline, CDR1 is DFQATT, CDR2 SNEGSKA (reference sequence). V shed 5 bases and J shed 4 bases, with 6 bases lying between them. The CDR3 length is 11 residues. CDR3 DNA sequence: TGCAGTGCTGAACAGGGAAACACCATATATTTT. Its translation is CSAEQGNTIYF.

The CDR3 is CASSTTRTSVTGELFF. In nucleotides, the CDR3 is TGTGCCAGCAGCACCACAAGAACTAGTGTCACCGGGGAGCTGTTTTTT. The J gene is TRBJ2-2, the V gene TRBV7-9, with D tentatively TRBD2 (5 bases). Trimming pared 5 bases from V and 4 bases from J, leaving 17 bases between. The CDR3 runs 16 residues. CDR1 is SEHNR, CDR2 FQNEAQ, per germline (reference sequence).

The rearrangement joins TRBV5-6 to TRBJ1-1; D remains unclear. Germline CDR1 and CDR2: SGHDT and YYEEEE. The CDR3 sequence is 11 residues long. Trimming took off 4 bases at V and 7 bases at J, with 8 bases between the two ends. The CDR3 nucleotides are TGTGCCAGCAGCAAGACGGTTGAAGCTTTCTTT. Encoded protein: CASSKTVEAFF.

This clonotype was seen only a few times. V gene TRBV7-7 combines with J gene TRBJ2-7; D is unclear. The V gene's germline CDR1 is SSHAT and CDR2 FNYEAQ (reference sequence). V lost 2 bases to trimming and J lost 4 bases, with 9 bases between them. This CDR3 has 13 residues. CDR3 residues: CASSLTDKYEQYF. The CDR3, as DNA: TGTGCCAGCAGCTTAACTGACAAATACGAGCAGTACTTC. The variable domain in full, completed from reference TRBV7-7 and TRBJ2-7, reads GAGVSQSPRYKVTKRGQDVTLRCDPISSHATLYWYQQALGQGPEFLTYFNYEAQPDKSGLPSDRFSAERPEGSISTLTIQRTEQRDSAMYRCASSLTDKYEQYFGPGTRLTVT.

Only a few counts were recorded for this clonotype. The chain combines TRBV29-1 with TRBJ2-1; D uncertain. The CDR3 is 16 amino acids. V was cut by 0 bases and J by 0 bases, with 12 bases left in between. CDR1 SQVTM and CDR2 ANQGSEA come from the germline V gene. The CDR3 DNA reads TGCAGCGTTGAAGATCCATGGACCAGCTCCTACAATGAGCAGTTCTTC. Translating it yields CSVEDPWTSSYNEQFF.

This clonotype has just a few counts. The rearrangement joins TRBV25-1 to TRBJ1-2; TRBD1 agrees at 7 bases. V was clipped by 5 bases and J by 7 bases; unmatched bases: 7. Looked up from germline, CDR1 is MGHDK and CDR2 is SYGVNS. This CDR3 is 13 amino acids long. CDR3 loop: CASSTLTGSGYTF. CDR3 nucleotides: TGTGCCAGCAGTACGCTGACAGGGTCTGGCTACACCTTC.

This clonotype was recorded a few times. The chain joins TRBV9 to TRBJ2-7, with D tentatively TRBD1 (5 bases). The V gene's germline CDR1 is SGDLS and CDR2 YYNGEE. The CDR3 sequence is 13 residues long. The V gene lost 2 bases and the J gene lost 3 bases, with 9 bases spanning the gap. CDR3 in amino acids: CASSVRQFYEQYV. Here the CDR3 DNA reads TGTGCCAGCAGCGTCAGACAGTTCTACGAGCAGTACGTC.

This chain connects TRBV20-1 to TRBJ2-6; 7 nucleotides line up with TRBD1. The germline V gene encodes CDR1 DFQATT and CDR2 SNEGSKA (reference sequence). CDR3 length equals 16 residues. The V gene end was trimmed by 1 base and the J gene end by 0 bases; junction bases not matched to a gene: 3. CDR3 in amino acids: CSARGDRDSGANVLTF. The CDR3 nucleotides read TGCAGTGCTAGAGGAGACAGGGACTCTGGGGCCAACGTCCTGACTTTC.

J is TRBJ1-5 and V is TRBV7-2; D unresolved. V shed 1 base and J shed 3 bases, with 10 bases lying between them. CDR3 length equals 15 residues. Looked up from germline, CDR1 is SGHTA and CDR2 is FQGNSA. In DNA form, the CDR3 reads TGTGCCAGCAGCTTAGGTGACCTAAACAATCAGCCCCAGCATTTT. Its protein is CASSLGDLNNQPQHF. The variable domain in full, completed from reference TRBV7-2 and TRBJ1-5, reads GAGVSQSPSNKVTEKGKDVELRCDPISGHTALYWYRQSLGQGLEFLIYFQGNSAPDKSGLPSDRFSAERTGGSVSTLTIQRTQQEDSAVYLCASSLGDLNNQPQHFGDGTRLSIL.

This clonotype turned up a few times. The rearrangement joins TRBV5-1 to TRBJ2-1; 9 bases line up with TRBD1. V lost 4 bases and J lost 6; bases outside the gene matches: 5. The germline V gene encodes CDR1 SGHRS and CDR2 YFSETQ. The CDR3 totals 14 residues. CDR3 region: CASSNGTGINEQFF. CDR3 sequence (DNA): TGCGCCAGCAGCAATGGGACAGGGATCAATGAGCAGTTCTTC.

In this sample, this clonotype turned up many times. V gene TRBV7-8 combines with J gene TRBJ2-5; tentatively, D is TRBD1 or TRBD2 (7 bases each). V lost 5 bases to trimming and J lost 2 bases, with 18 bases between them. Germline V gives CDR1 SGHVS, CDR2 FQNEAQ. There are 16 residues in the CDR3. The CDR3 nucleotides are TGTGCCAGCAGCGTCCAGGGGGGGGTAGTACAAGAGACCCAGTACTTC. It translates to CASSVQGGVVQETQYF.

V is TRBV11-2 and J is TRBJ2-7; 9 nucleotides agree with TRBD2. In germline, CDR1 is SGHAT, CDR2 FQNNGV. This CDR3 is built from 16 residues. V lost 4 bases and J lost 3; bases outside the gene matches: 10. CDR3 sequence (DNA): TGTGCCAGCAGCTCTTTGAGCGGGAGGACCATCTACGAGCAGTACTTC. It is translated as CASSSLSGRTIYEQYF.

The rearrangement joins TRBV28 to TRBJ2-7; 7 bases are shared with TRBD1. Germline V CDR1 and CDR2: MDHEN, SYDVKM. The CDR3 covers 14 residues. The trim removed 6 bases at V and 1 base at J, leaving 6 bases unmatched. The CDR3 sequence is CASRPRQGSYEQYF. The CDR3 region has the DNA TGTGCCAGCAGACCCCGACAGGGTTCCTACGAGCAGTACTTC.

The rearrangement joins TRBV10-3 to TRBJ2-1; TRBD2 matches 8 bases. Looked up from germline, CDR1 is ENHRY and CDR2 is SYGVKD. Trimming at V came to 6 bases and at J to 4 bases, leaving 5 bases not matched to a gene. The CDR3 is 14 amino acids. For the CDR3, the DNA is TGTGCCATCAGAGCGGGGGACCCTTACAATGAGCAGTTCTTC. It codes for CAIRAGDPYNEQFF.

This clonotype was counted a few times. This rearrangement joins TRBV2 to TRBJ1-1; D gene unclear. Germline values: CDR1 SNHLY, CDR2 FYNNEI. Trimming stripped 3 bases from V and 6 bases from J, with 8 bases between. The CDR3 extends over 12 amino acids. The CDR3 DNA sequence: TGTGCCAGCAGTGACCGGACGGCTGAAGCTTTCTTT. Its translation is CASSDRTAEAFF.

This clonotype appeared once. The chain links TRBV10-3 to TRBJ2-1, with 8 bases identical to TRBD2. The germline gives CDR1 ENHRY, CDR2 SYGVKD. Trimming took 6 bases from V and 8 from J; bases not matched to a gene: 12. The CDR3 has 15 amino acids. CDR3: CAIRRTSQVGDEQFF. The CDR3 bases are TGTGCCATCAGGAGGACTAGCCAGGTTGGCGATGAGCAGTTCTTC.

This clonotype was found a few times. The chain uses TRBV12-3 or TRBV12-4 and TRBJ2-7; 10 bases line up with TRBD2. V gave up 6 bases and J gave up 0 bases; unmatched junction bases: 11. The CDR3 extends over 17 amino acids. CDR3 sequence reads: CASSRTGTSASSYEQYF. The CDR3 nucleotides are TGTGCCAGCAGCCGCACCGGGACTAGCGCCTCCTCCTACGAGCAGTACTTC.

For the CDR3, the DNA is TGTGCCAGCAGTGAACTAGCGGGAGGGCCCTATGAGCAGTTCTTC. Translating it yields CASSELAGGPYEQFF. V and J are TRBV6-1 and TRBJ2-1; 12 nucleotides align to TRBD2. V was clipped by 2 bases and J by 8 bases; unmatched bases: 4. Germline V lookup: CDR1 MNHNS, CDR2 SASEGT. The CDR3 is made up of 15 amino acids.

The V and J genes are TRBV6-5 and TRBJ2-5; 9 bases fit TRBD2. The length of the CDR3 is 15 residues. The germline CDR1 and CDR2 sequences are MNHEY and SVGAGI. V was clipped by 3 bases and J by 4 bases; unmatched bases: 6. The CDR3 DNA reads as TGTGCCAGCAGTTATATAGCGGGAGAATTAGAGACCCAGTACTTC. It translates to CASSYIAGELETQYF.

This rearrangement joins TRBV13 to TRBJ1-3; weak D call: TRBD1 (5 bases). This CDR3 contains 12 residues. CDR1 and CDR2 from the germline V gene are PRHDT and FYEKMQ (reference sequence). V lost 1 base to trimming and J lost 16 bases, with 14 bases between them. The CDR3 sequence is CASSLAAGPNYF. CDR3 DNA: TGTGCCAGCAGCTTAGCAGCAGGGCCGAACTATTTT.